The 9 T cell receptor beta chains given below trace back to one sample, sequenced in a study of radiation and T cells in renal cell carcinoma. The time point here: baseline pretreatment blood. Treatment indicated: 15 Gy SBRT to primary tumor, nephrectomy 4 weeks later. Profiled with immunoSEQ multiplex PCR; TCRdb holds only in-frame clones, not every one. The top ten hold about 12% of the sample, which has about 130,000 clones, roughly 90% seen once. This specimen consisted of blood, obtained from a patient whose treatment included radiotherapy and nephrectomy. The receptors originated from a woman aged 50 to 65 with renal cell carcinoma.

The DNA for the CDR3 is TGTGCCAGCAGTCCCGGAACAGGGGGAGGCTACACCTTC. This translates into CASSPGTGGGYTF. The V and J genes are TRBV6-5 and TRBJ1-2; 8 bases agree with TRBD1. CDR3 length: 13 residues. V dropped 5 bases and J dropped 8; count of bases not matched to a gene: 7. Germline V gene data show CDR1 as MNHEY and CDR2 as SVGAGI.

V gene TRBV7-9 combines with J gene TRBJ1-1; D is unresolved. Looked up from germline, CDR1 is SEHNR and CDR2 is FQNEAQ (reference sequence). This CDR3 has 15 amino acids. Trimming removed 1 base at V and 2 bases at J, with 11 bases between. CDR3 amino acids: CASSLVATTNTEAFF. The CDR3 region has the DNA TGTGCCAGCAGCTTAGTGGCAACGACTAACACTGAAGCTTTCTTT.

This clone occurred once. The chain combines TRBV2 with TRBJ1-2, with 8 bases identical to TRBD1. The CDR3 spans 17 residues. Germline values: CDR1 SNHLY, CDR2 FYNNEI. V shed 4 bases, J shed 4 bases, and the junction held 14 bases outside the gene matches. The CDR3 sequence: CASSGITGAGGGYGYTF. CDR3 sequence (DNA): TGTGCCAGCAGTGGAATCACTGGAGCAGGGGGCGGCTATGGCTACACCTTC.

As to this clone: At one of its ends the junction is not consistent with the germline gene, which may arise from a read error. This chain connects TRBV4-1 to TRBJ1-1; D is unclear. CDR3 length equals 13 residues. The germline V gene encodes CDR1 MGHRA and CDR2 YSYEKL. The CDR3 here is CASSQSSYGEGFF. The CDR3 coding sequence is TGCGCCAGCAGCCAATCAAGCTACGGTGAAGGTTTCTTT.

The chain uses TRBV11-2 and TRBJ1-1, with unresolved D. V lost 3 bases to trimming and J lost 1 base, with 12 bases between them. Per germline, CDR1 SGHAT and CDR2 FQNNGV. This CDR3 is 15 amino acids long. Here the CDR3 DNA reads TGTGCCAGCAGCTTCGACGGACCTCGGAACACTGAAGCTTTCTTT. Residues: CASSFDGPRNTEAFF. The whole variable domain, remainder taken from reference TRBV11-2 and TRBJ1-1, is EAGVAQSPRYKIIEKRQSVAFWCNPISGHATLYWYQQILGQGPKLLIQFQNNGVVDDSQLPKDRFSAERLKGVDSTLKIQPAKLEDSAVYLCASSFDGPRNTEAFFGQGTRLTVV.

This sequence joins TRBV6-5 and TRBJ1-2; 7 bases agree with TRBD1. The trim removed 4 bases at V and 0 bases at J, leaving 5 bases unmatched. This CDR3 has 15 amino acids. Germline V CDR1 and CDR2: MNHEY, SVGAGI. The CDR3 DNA is TGTGCCAGCAGTTGGGGACAGCACTCTAACTATGGCTACACCTTC. Amino acids: CASSWGQHSNYGYTF.

The CDR3 reads CASSLKGSYSNQPQHF. The CDR3 bases are TGTGCCAGCAGCTTAAAAGGGTCCTATAGCAATCAGCCCCAGCATTTT. The chain links TRBV11-3 to TRBJ1-5, with unresolved D. The germline gives CDR1 SGHNT, CDR2 YENEEA. V lost 2 bases and J lost 0, with 11 bases in between. This CDR3 region has 16 residues.

The V and J genes are TRBV15 and TRBJ1-2; D is ambiguous. CDR1 and CDR2 (germline): LNHNV, YYDKDF (reference sequence). There are 13 residues in the CDR3. With 1 base removed from V and 0 bases from J, the gap between germline ends came to 3 bases. CDR3 in amino acids: CATSRVANYGYTF. In DNA, the CDR3 is TGTGCCACCAGCAGAGTGGCTAACTATGGCTACACCTTC. Combining the CDR3 with reference TRBV15 and TRBJ1-2 gives the whole variable domain DAMVIQNPRYQVTQFGKPVTLSCSQTLNHNVMYWYQQKSSQAPKLLFHYYDKDFNNEADTPDNFQSRRPNTSFCFLDIRSPGLGDTAMYLCATSRVANYGYTFGSGTRLTVV.

The chain employs TRBV4-3 and TRBJ1-4, with TRBD1 matching over 9 bases. Germline lookup yields CDR1 LGHNA and CDR2 YSLEER. The CDR3 totals 17 residues. V lost 1 base, J lost 8 bases, and 11 bases stayed unmatched. The CDR3 here is CASSQVIRTGEGEKLFF. The CDR3 nucleotides are TGCGCCAGCAGCCAAGTAATCCGGACAGGGGAAGGCGAAAAACTGTTTTTT.